This TCR beta chain appears in the sequencing data of a study of CD8+ T cells in alopecia areata. The study, taken as a whole, reports: Treatment with tofacitinib significantly lowered scalp clonality and reduced expanded CD8+ clones among the top 100.

This CDR3 is 14 amino acids long. Germline CDR1 and CDR2: MDHEN and SYDVKM. Trimming took off 3 bases at V and 0 bases at J, with 9 bases between the two ends. Treatment denoted: oral pan-JAK inhibitor, 5-10 mg twice daily. Of note for this clone: The antigen remains unidentified.

Extracted RNA was reverse transcribed into cDNA, the sequencing template. The assay was immunoSEQ multiplex PCR, and TCRdb's table has in-frame clones only and misses some. The data contain 190,000 or so clones, about 60% of them singletons. The clonotype originates from a human donor with alopecia areata. The specimen comprised CD4+ T cells sorted from blood, sampled at week 4, from a patient treated with tofacitinib. The chain recombines TRBV28 with TRBJ2-7; D is possibly TRBD1 (5 bases). CDR3: CASSFSGISYEQYF. For the CDR3, the DNA is TGTGCCAGCAGTTTTTCAGGGATCTCCTACGAGCAGTACTTC.